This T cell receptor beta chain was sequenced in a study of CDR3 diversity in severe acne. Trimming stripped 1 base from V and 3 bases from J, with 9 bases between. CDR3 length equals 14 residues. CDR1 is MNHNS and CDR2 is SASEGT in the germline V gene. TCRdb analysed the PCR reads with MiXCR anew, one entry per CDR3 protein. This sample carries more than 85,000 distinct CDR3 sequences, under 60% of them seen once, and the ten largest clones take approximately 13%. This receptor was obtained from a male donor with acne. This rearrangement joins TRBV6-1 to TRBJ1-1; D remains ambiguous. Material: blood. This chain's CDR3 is CASSEVQVHTEAFF. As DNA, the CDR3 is TGTGCCAGCAGTGAAGTTCAGGTACACACTGAAGCTTTCTTT.